What follows describes a single T cell receptor (beta chain). As processed by the authors: Counts of nucleated cells, estimated from reference gene primer amplification, were obtained. Measured with immunoSEQ multiplex PCR; TCRdb has only the in-frame clones, and not every one. V and J calls and clone size are given by that table; D and trimming were obtained from the DNA. The sample includes 350,000 to 450,000 clones, around 92% seen only once; the top ten take 0.95% to 1.5%. The CDR3 consists of 14 residues. Germline V gives CDR1 SGHDT, CDR2 YYEEEE. The V and J ends lost 0 bases and 3 bases respectively, with 10 bases between them. The data derive from a study of blood T cell repertoires in COVID-19. Study-level background: Samples came from the United States, Italy and Spain, spanning acute and convalescent COVID-19. Sample material is recorded as cDNA or gDNA derived from T cells, B-cell-depleted T cells, or PBMCs.

This rearrangement joins TRBV5-6 to TRBJ2-7; D may be TRBD1 (5 bases). The specimen was peripheral blood. The sequence derives from a man aged 35 to 55 with acute or convalescent COVID-19. The CDR3, as DNA: TGTGCCAGCAGCTTGGTGGGGCTTCTCTACGAGCAGTACTTC. Its translation: CASSLVGLLYEQYF.